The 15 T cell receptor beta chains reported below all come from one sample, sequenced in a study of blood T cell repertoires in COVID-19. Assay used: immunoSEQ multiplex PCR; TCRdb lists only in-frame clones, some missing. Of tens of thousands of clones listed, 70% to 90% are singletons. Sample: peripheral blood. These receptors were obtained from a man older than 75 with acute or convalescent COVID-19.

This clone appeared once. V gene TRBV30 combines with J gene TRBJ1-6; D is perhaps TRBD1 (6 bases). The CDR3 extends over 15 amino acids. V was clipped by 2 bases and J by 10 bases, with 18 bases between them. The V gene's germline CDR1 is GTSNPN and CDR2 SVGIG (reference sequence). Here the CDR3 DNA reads TGTGCCTGGAGTCTGGGGCAGGGGAGCAGGTCACCCCTCCACTTT. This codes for CAWSLGQGSRSPLHF. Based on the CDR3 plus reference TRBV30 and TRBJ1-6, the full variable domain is SQTIHQWPATLVQPVGSPLSLECTVEGTSNPNLYWYRQAAGRGLQLLFYSVGIGQISSEVPQNLSASRPQDRQFILSSKKLLLSDSGFYLCAWSLGQGSRSPLHFGNGTRLTVT.

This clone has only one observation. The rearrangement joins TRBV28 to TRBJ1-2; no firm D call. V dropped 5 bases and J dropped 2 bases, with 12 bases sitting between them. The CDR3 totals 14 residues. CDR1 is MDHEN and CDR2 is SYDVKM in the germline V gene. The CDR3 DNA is TGTGCCAGCAGTCCCCCACGGAGCAACTATGGCTACACCTTC. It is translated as CASSPPRSNYGYTF.

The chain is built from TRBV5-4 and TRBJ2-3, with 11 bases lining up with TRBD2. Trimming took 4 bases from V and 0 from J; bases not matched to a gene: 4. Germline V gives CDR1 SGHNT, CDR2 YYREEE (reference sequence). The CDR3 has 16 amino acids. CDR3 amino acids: CASSPRLAGSTDTQYF. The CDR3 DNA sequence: TGTGCCAGCAGCCCCCGACTAGCGGGGAGCACAGATACGCAGTATTTT. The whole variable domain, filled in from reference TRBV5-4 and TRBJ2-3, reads ETGVTQSPTHLIKTRGQQVTLRCSSQSGHNTVSWYQQALGQGPQFIFQYYREEENGRGNFPPRFSGLQFPNYSSELNVNALELDDSALYLCASSPRLAGSTDTQYFGPGTRLTVL.

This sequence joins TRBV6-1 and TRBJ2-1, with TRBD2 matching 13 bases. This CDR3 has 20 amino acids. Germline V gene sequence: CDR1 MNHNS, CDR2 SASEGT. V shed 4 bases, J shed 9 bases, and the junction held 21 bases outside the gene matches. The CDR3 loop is CASSVIIRSRLAGGGSEQFF. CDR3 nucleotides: TGTGCCAGCAGTGTGATCATCCGGAGCCGACTAGCGGGGGGCGGCAGTGAGCAGTTCTTC.

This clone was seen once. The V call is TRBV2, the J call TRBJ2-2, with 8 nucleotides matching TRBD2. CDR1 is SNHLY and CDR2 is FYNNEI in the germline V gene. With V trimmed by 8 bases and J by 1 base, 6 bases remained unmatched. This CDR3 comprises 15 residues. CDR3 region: CASGGTRRNTGELFF. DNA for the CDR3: TGTGCCAGCGGCGGGACTAGAAGGAACACCGGGGAGCTGTTTTTT.

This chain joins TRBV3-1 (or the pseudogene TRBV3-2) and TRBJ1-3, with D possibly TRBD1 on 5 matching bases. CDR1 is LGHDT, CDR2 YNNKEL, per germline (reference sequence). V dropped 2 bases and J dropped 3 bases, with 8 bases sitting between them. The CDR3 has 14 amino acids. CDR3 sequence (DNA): TGTGCCAGCAGCCAACGGGGGAGTGGAAACACCATATATTTT. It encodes CASSQRGSGNTIYF.

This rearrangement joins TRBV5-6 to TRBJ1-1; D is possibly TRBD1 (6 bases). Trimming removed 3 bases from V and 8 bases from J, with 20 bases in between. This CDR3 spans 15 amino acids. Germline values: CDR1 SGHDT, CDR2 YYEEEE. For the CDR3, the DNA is TGTGCCAGCAGCTCCCGGACAGTAAAATCGGTGGAAGCTTTCTTT. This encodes CASSSRTVKSVEAFF.

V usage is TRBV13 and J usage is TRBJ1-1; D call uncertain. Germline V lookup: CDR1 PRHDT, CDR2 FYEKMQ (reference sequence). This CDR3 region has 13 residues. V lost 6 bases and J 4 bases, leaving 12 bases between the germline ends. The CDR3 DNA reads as TGTGCCAGCAGGATGCGGGCGGCCACTGAAGCTTTCTTT. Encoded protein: CASRMRAATEAFF. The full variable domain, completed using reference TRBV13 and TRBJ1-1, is AAGVIQSPRHLIKEKRETATLKCYPIPRHDTVYWYQQGPGQDPQFLISFYEKMQSDKGSIPDRFSAQQFSDYHSELNMSSLELGDSALYFCASRMRAATEAFFGQGTRLTVV.

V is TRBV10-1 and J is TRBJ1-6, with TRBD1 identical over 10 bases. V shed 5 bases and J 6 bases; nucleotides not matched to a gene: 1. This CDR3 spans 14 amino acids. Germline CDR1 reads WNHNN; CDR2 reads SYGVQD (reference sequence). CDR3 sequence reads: CASSRDRGNSPLHF. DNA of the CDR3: TGCGCCAGCAGTCGGGACAGGGGTAATTCACCCCTCCACTTT.

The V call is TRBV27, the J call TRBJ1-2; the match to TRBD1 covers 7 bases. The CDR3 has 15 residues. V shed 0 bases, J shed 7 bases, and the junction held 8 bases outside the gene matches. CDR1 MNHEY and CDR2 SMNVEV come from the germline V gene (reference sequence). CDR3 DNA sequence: TGTGCCAGCAGTTTATCGGGGACAGCATTGGGTGGCTACACCTTC. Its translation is CASSLSGTALGGYTF.

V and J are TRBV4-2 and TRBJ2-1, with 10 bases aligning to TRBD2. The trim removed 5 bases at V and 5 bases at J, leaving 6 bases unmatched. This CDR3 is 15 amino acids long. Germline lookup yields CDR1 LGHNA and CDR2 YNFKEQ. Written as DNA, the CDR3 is TGTGCCAGCAGCTTGAGCGGGGGGGCCCACAATGAGCAGTTCTTC. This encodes CASSLSGGAHNEQFF.

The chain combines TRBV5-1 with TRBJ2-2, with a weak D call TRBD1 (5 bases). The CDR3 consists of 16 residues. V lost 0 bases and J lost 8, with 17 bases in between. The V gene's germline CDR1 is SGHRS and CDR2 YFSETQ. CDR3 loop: CASSLEATEVPGELFF. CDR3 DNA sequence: TGCGCCAGCAGCTTGGAAGCGACAGAAGTACCGGGGGAGCTGTTTTTT.

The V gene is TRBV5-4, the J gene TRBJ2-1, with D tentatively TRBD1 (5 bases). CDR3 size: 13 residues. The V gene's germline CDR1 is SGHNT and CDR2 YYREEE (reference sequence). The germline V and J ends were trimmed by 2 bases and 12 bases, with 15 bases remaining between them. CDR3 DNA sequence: TGTGCCAGCAGCTTATTGGGTGGAACAGGGCAGTTCTTC. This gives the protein CASSLLGGTGQFF.

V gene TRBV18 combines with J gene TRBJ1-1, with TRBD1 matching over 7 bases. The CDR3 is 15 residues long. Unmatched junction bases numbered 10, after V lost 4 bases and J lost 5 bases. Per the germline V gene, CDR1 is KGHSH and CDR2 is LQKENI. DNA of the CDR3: TGTGCCAGCTCACTCAACCAGGGGGGTGGTACTGAAGCTTTCTTT. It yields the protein CASSLNQGGGTEAFF.

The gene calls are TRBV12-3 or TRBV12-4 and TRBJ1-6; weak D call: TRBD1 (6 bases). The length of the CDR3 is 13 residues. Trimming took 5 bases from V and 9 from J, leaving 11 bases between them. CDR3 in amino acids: CASSKRGGSPLHF. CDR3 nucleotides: TGTGCCAGCAGTAAAAGGGGGGGTTCACCCCTCCACTTT.